This T cell receptor beta chain was documented in a study of identical twins. The CDR3 length is 15 residues. The V end was cut by 3 bases, the J end by 0 bases, with 11 bases between. Template switching introduced a universal primer site, and the cDNA bore unique molecular identifiers. TCRdb re-derived calls from the 5' RACE reads in MiXCR, one entry per CDR3 protein. Altogether 510,000 or so distinct CDR3 sequences are present, approximately 16% being singletons, with the ten largest covering roughly 0.4%. Study-level points and caveats: Out-of-frame TCR alpha sharing observed in monozygotic twins exceeded model estimates. While abundant cord blood beta clonotypes carried fewer insertions, memory repertoires showed no such pattern. Cross-sectional statistical analysis, not tracking of the same donors, underpinned the conclusions.

This clonotype was seen a handful of times. Its antigen is unknown. In addition, the sample was reused for a study of yellow fever vaccine responses in identical twins.

Sequencing was carried out using CD4+ T cells sorted from blood. This TCR derives from a woman younger than 35 in good health. The V call is TRBV12-3 or TRBV12-4, the J call TRBJ1-1; D is unresolved. The CDR3 nucleotides are TGTGCCAGCAGTTTTTATCTGGGAATGAACACTGAAGCTTTCTTT. Translating gives CASSFYLGMNTEAFF.